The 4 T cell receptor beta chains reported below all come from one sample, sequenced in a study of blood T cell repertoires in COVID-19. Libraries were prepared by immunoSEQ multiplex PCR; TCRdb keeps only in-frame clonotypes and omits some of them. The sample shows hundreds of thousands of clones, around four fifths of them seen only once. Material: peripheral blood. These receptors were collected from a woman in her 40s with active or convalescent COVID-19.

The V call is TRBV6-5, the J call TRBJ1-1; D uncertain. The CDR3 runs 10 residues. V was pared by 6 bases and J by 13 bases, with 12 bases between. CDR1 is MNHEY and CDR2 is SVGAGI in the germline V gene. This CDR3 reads CASRETLGFF. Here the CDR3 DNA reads TGTGCCAGCAGGGAGACACTAGGTTTCTTT.

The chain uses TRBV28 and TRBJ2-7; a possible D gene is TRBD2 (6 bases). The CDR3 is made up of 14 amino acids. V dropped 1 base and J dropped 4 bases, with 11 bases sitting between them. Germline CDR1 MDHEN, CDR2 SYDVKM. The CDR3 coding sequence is TGTGCCAGCAGTTTATCCGTGGCGGGGTACGAGCAGTACGTC. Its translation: CASSLSVAGYEQYV.

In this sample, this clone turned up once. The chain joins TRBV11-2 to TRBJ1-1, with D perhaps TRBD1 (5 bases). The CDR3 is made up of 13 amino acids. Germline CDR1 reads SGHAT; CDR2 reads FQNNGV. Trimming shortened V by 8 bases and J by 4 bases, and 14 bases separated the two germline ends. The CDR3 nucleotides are TGTGCCAGCCGCCGGGCGGGGGTCACTGAAGCTTTCTTT. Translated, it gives CASRRAGVTEAFF.

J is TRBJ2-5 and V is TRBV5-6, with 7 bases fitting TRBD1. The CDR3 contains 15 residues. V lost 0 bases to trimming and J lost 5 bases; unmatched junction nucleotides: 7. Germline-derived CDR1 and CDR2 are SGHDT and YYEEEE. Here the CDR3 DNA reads TGTGCCAGCAGCTTGGCGTCAGGGGGTCGTGAGACCCAGTACTTC. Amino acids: CASSLASGGRETQYF. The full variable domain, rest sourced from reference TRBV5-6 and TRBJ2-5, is DAGVTQSPTHLIKTRGQQVTLRCSPKSGHDTVSWYQQALGQGPQFIFQYYEEEERQRGNFPDRFSGHQFPNYSSELNVNALLLGDSALYLCASSLASGGRETQYFGPGTRLLVL.